Each of the 2 T cell receptor beta chains below was sequenced from the same sample in a study of T cells in Graves' hyperthyroidism and ophthalmopathy. TCR beta CDR3 region amplification was performed from RNA transcripts. First-round RT-PCR targeting the TCR CDR3 was performed with the HTBI primer set. Each CDR3 protein is one row after TCRdb ran MiXCR on the multiplex PCR reads. The sample includes approximately 620,000 distinct CDR3 sequences, around 13% of them seen just once. The sequenced material came from blood. These receptors all come from a woman aged 30 to 39 with Graves' hyperthyroidism that later progressed to Graves' ophthalmopathy.

This clonotype has ten or more counts. The chain recombines TRBV6-1 with TRBJ2-7, with 7 bases aligning to TRBD1. In germline, CDR1 is MNHNS, CDR2 SASEGT. The CDR3 is made up of 15 amino acids. V lost 5 bases and J lost 2; bases outside the gene matches: 9. The CDR3 loop is CASSPTGQVAYEQYF. CDR3 nucleotide sequence: TGTGCCAGCAGTCCAACCGGACAGGTAGCCTACGAGCAGTACTTC.

This clonotype was seen ten or more times. The chain employs TRBV27 and TRBJ1-2; TRBD1 matches at 7 bases. Germline V gene sequence: CDR1 MNHEY, CDR2 SMNVEV (reference sequence). V dropped 7 bases and J dropped 2; count of bases not matched to a gene: 10. This CDR3 contains 15 residues. CDR3: CASTPTGKGNYGYTF. DNA of the CDR3: TGTGCCAGCACCCCGACAGGGAAAGGGAACTATGGCTACACCTTC.